This entry is about one T cell receptor (beta chain). As yet, its antigen is unknown. After removal of 1 base from V and 3 bases from J, the junction contained 2 bases not matched to a gene. Germline V gene lookup returns CDR1 SGHTA and CDR2 FQGNSA. CDR3 length: 16 residues. Primers: 60 Vbeta forward and 13 Jbeta reverse. Libraries were prepared by immunoSEQ multiplex PCR; TCRdb keeps only in-frame clonotypes and omits some of them. The table includes about 190,000 clones, roughly 80% detected once. The data originate from a study of cytomegalovirus exposure and HLA in healthy donors. Overall study findings and caveats: It was reportedly the case that the classifier diagnosed cytomegalovirus status with high specificity and sensitivity. Certain indistinguishable V segments, among them TRBV6-2 and TRBV6-3, were excluded.

The specimen sequenced was PBMCs. The rearrangement uses TRBV7-2 and TRBJ2-5; TRBD2 matches 13 bases. The sequence was obtained from a man aged 35 to 55 in good health and CMV-seropositive. Written as DNA, the CDR3 is TGTGCCAGCAGCTTAGGACTAGCGGGAGGTGAAGAGACCCAGTACTTC. This translates into CASSLGLAGGEETQYF. Combining the CDR3 with reference TRBV7-2 and TRBJ2-5 gives the whole variable domain GAGVSQSPSNKVTEKGKDVELRCDPISGHTALYWYRQSLGQGLEFLIYFQGNSAPDKSGLPSDRFSAERTGGSVSTLTIQRTQQEDSAVYLCASSLGLAGGEETQYFGPGTRLLVL.